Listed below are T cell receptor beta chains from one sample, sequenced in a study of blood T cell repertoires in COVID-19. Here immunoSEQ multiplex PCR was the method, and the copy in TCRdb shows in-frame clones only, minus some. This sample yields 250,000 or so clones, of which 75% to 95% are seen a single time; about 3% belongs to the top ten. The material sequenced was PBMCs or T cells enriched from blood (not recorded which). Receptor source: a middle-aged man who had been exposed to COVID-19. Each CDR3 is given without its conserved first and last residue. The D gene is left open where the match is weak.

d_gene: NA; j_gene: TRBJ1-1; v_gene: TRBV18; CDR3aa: ASSPSQGTTEAF
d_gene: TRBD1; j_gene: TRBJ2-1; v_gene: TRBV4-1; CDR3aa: ASSQDPDRGNEQF
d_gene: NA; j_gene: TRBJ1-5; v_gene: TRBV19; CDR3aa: ASSMTTGLNQPQH
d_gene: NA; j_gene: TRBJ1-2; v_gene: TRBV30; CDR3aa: AWAGSSYGYT
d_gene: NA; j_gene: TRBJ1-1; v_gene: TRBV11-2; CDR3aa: ASSLSLVASPEAF
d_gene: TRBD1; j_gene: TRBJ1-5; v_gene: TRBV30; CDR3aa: AWSVRSGQGAGQPQH
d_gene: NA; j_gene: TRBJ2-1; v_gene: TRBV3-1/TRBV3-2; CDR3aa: ASSQDLGVSYNEQF
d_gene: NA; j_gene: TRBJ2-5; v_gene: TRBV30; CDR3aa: AWSVRYSGTYKGETQY
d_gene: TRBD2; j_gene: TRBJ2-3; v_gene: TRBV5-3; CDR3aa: ARSFGTSGSSTDTQY
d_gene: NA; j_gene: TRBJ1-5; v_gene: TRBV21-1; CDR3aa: AIEPNRGRCQPQH
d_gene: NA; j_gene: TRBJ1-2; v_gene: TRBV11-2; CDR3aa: ASSSAFKTSNYGYT
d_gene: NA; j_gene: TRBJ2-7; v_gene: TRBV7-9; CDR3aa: ASSQPTGPEQY
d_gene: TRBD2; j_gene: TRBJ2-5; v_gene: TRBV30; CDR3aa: AWIGLAAGGTQY